One and the same sample provided the 25 T cell receptor beta chains below, sequenced in a study of T-cell reconstitution after alpha-beta-depleted transplantation in children. Unique molecular identifiers were used in preparing the TCRbeta library. TCRdb re-called the PCR reads through MiXCR, storing one row per CDR3 protein. The table shows roughly 200,000 distinct CDR3 sequences, with 11% occurring only once. This specimen consisted of PBMCs, obtained before TCRalphabeta/CD19-depleted stem cell transplant. These TCRs come from a child under two years old with acute myeloid leukemia, due to receive a stem cell transplant.

Ten or more counts support this clonotype. The chain couples TRBV29-1 to TRBJ2-1; D not certain. V lost 4 bases, J lost 2 bases, and 9 bases lay in between. The germline gives CDR1 SQVTM, CDR2 ANQGSEA. This CDR3 has 13 amino acids. CDR3 residues: CSVASPTYNEQFF. CDR3 DNA: TGCAGCGTTGCTTCACCAACCTACAATGAGCAGTTCTTC.

The table lists this clonotype with many counts. J is TRBJ1-2 and V is TRBV27; TRBD1 matches 7 bases. The CDR3 extends over 14 amino acids. Germline values: CDR1 MNHEY, CDR2 SMNVEV (reference sequence). V shed 3 bases and J 8 bases; nucleotides not matched to a gene: 9. The CDR3: CASSFQDRRSGYTF. The CDR3 DNA is TGTGCCAGCAGTTTCCAGGACAGGAGAAGCGGCTACACCTTC.

The rearrangement links TRBV3-1 to TRBJ2-2; 12 bases line up with TRBD2. Trimming at V came to 1 base and at J to 7 bases, leaving 4 bases not matched to a gene. Per germline, CDR1 LGHDT and CDR2 YNNKEL (reference sequence). This CDR3 has 16 amino acids. The CDR3 sequence: CASSQGQGLAGGELFF. The CDR3 coding sequence is TGTGCCAGCAGCCAAGGCCAGGGACTAGCGGGCGGGGAGCTGTTTTTT. Full variable domain (missing parts from reference TRBV3-1 and TRBJ2-2): DTAVSQTPKYLVTQMGNDKSIKCEQNLGHDTMYWYKQDSKKFLKIMFSYNNKELIINETVPNRFSPKSPDKAHLNLHINSLELGDSAVYFCASSQGQGLAGGELFFGEGSRLTVL.

The table lists this clonotype with many counts. The chain uses TRBV27 and TRBJ1-5, with D perhaps TRBD1 (5 bases). This CDR3 is built from 15 residues. CDR1 is MNHEY, CDR2 SMNVEV, per germline (reference sequence). V was trimmed by 6 bases and J by 6 bases, leaving 18 bases between them. CDR3 protein: CASSKGGARGQPQHF. The CDR3 region has the DNA TGTGCCAGCAGCAAAGGAGGGGCGCGGGGTCAGCCCCAGCATTTT.

V is TRBV30 and J is TRBJ2-6, with no clear D. The CDR3 consists of 13 residues. V gave up 4 bases and J gave up 2 bases, with 6 bases separating them. Germline-derived CDR1 and CDR2 are GTSNPN and SVGIG (reference sequence). The CDR3 loop is CAWTHPGANVLTF. The CDR3 DNA reads as TGTGCCTGGACCCACCCTGGGGCCAACGTCCTGACTTTC.

This clonotype was picked up many times. The genes are TRBV20-1 and TRBJ1-1, with TRBD1 matching over 9 bases. This CDR3 has 14 residues. Unmatched junction bases numbered 6, after V lost 3 bases and J lost 4 bases. Per the germline V gene, CDR1 is DFQATT and CDR2 is SNEGSKA (reference sequence). In DNA, the CDR3 is TGCAGTGCTAGTCTAAGACAGGGGGGCACTGAAGCTTTCTTT. Protein: CSASLRQGGTEAFF.

V gene TRBV10-3 combines with J gene TRBJ2-5; 9 nucleotides match TRBD2. Trimming took 3 bases from V and 7 from J; bases not matched to a gene: 6. Germline CDR1 and CDR2: ENHRY and SYGVKD. This CDR3 contains 14 residues. This chain's CDR3 is CAISEAGGLGTQYF. In DNA, the CDR3 is TGTGCCATCAGTGAAGCGGGAGGTCTAGGGACCCAGTACTTC.

This chain uses TRBV12-3 or TRBV12-4 with TRBJ2-6; 8 positions match TRBD1. The trim removed 5 bases at V and 7 bases at J, leaving 7 bases unmatched. The CDR3 contains 15 residues. The CDR3 DNA reads as TGTGCCAGCAGTCCGCAGGGGGCAGAAGCCAACGTCCTGACTTTC. Amino acids: CASSPQGAEANVLTF.

This clonotype was detected ten times or more. The chain employs TRBV20-1 and TRBJ2-2; D unresolved. Germline CDR1 reads DFQATT; CDR2 reads SNEGSKA (reference sequence). Trimming removed 0 bases from V and 2 bases from J, with 1 base in between. The CDR3 spans 12 residues. This CDR3 is CSARDNTGELFF. CDR3 bases: TGCAGTGCTAGAGATAACACCGGGGAGCTGTTTTTT.

This clonotype has at least ten counts. The chain carries TRBV24-1 and TRBJ2-1; 11 nucleotides match TRBD1. Germline CDR1 reads KGHDR; CDR2 reads SFDVKD. J gave up 0 bases and V 0 bases, and 6 bases lay outside the gene matches. This CDR3 comprises 19 residues. CDR3 protein: CATSDLHGQGASSYNEQFF. In nucleotides, the CDR3 is TGTGCCACCAGTGATTTGCATGGACAGGGGGCGAGCTCCTACAATGAGCAGTTCTTC.

The CDR3 bases are TGTGCCAGCAGCCATCTGGACGGACTCTATGGCTACACCTTC. This sequence encodes CASSHLDGLYGYTF. The chain is built from TRBV14 and TRBJ1-2; D remains ambiguous. The CDR3 totals 14 residues. CDR1 and CDR2 (germline): SGHDN, FVKESK. V dropped 3 bases and J dropped 4 bases, with 12 bases sitting between them.

This clonotype was recorded at least ten times. The rearrangement joins TRBV7-2 to TRBJ2-7; a weak D match, TRBD2 (6 bases). Trimming pared 0 bases from V and 6 bases from J, leaving 9 bases between. CDR1 SGHTA and CDR2 FQGNSA come from the germline V gene. There are 13 residues in the CDR3. The CDR3 sequence is CASSLARGVEQYF. CDR3 bases: TGTGCCAGCAGCTTAGCGCGGGGTGTCGAGCAGTACTTC.

About this clonotype itself: A junction end diverges from the germline sequence, so it may reflect a read error. The V call is TRBV20-1, the J call TRBJ1-1, with D possibly TRBD1 on 5 matching bases. Germline V gene sequence: CDR1 DFQATT, CDR2 SNEGSKA (reference sequence). The CDR3 covers 9 residues. CDR3 region: CSAHPGGSF. In DNA form, the CDR3 reads TGCAGTGCCCACCCCGGGGGATCTTTT.

This clonotype was picked up many times. The chain couples TRBV5-1 to TRBJ2-2; D ambiguous. V was pared by 4 bases and J by 2 bases, with 6 bases between. CDR1 SGHRS and CDR2 YFSETQ come from the germline V gene. This CDR3 spans 13 amino acids. CDR3 DNA sequence: TGCGCCAGCAGCGCCCGCAACACCGGGGAGCTGTTTTTT. Translating gives CASSARNTGELFF.

V and J are TRBV2 and TRBJ2-3; no clear D gene. V lost 6 bases to trimming and J lost 2 bases, with 18 bases between them. Germline V lookup: CDR1 SNHLY, CDR2 FYNNEI. The CDR3 has 16 residues. The CDR3 DNA sequence: TGTGCCAGCAGACCGGGCCCAATCGGGCCCACAGATACGCAGTATTTT. Residues: CASRPGPIGPTDTQYF.

This chain links TRBV19 with TRBJ2-1; maybe TRBD2 (5 bases). V was trimmed by 3 bases and J by 7 bases, leaving 10 bases between them. CDR1 is LNHDA and CDR2 is SQIVND in the germline V gene (reference sequence). The CDR3 is 13 residues long. This chain's CDR3 is CASSISGANEQFF. The DNA for the CDR3 is TGTGCCAGTAGTATCAGCGGCGCGAATGAGCAGTTCTTC.

This sequence joins TRBV11-2 and TRBJ2-5; TRBD2 matches 13 bases. J lost 3 bases, V lost 5 bases, and 9 bases had no gene match. CDR1 is SGHAT, CDR2 FQNNGV, per germline. CDR3 size: 17 residues. CDR3 nucleotides: TGTGCCAGCAGCATTTGGGGGACTAGCGGGACTGAAGAGACCCAGTACTTC. The encoded protein is CASSIWGTSGTEETQYF.

This clonotype was detected many times. The genes are TRBV5-1 and TRBJ2-1, with D uncertain. CDR3 size: 14 residues. Germline-derived CDR1 and CDR2 are SGHRS and YFSETQ. Trimming pared 0 bases from V and 5 bases from J, leaving 9 bases between. Written as DNA, the CDR3 is TGCGCCAGCAGCTTGGAGGGTGACAACAATGAGCAGTTCTTC. Translating it yields CASSLEGDNNEQFF.

There are many counts of this clonotype. The rearrangement uses TRBV30 and TRBJ1-4, with 7 bases fitting TRBD1. Germline V gene data show CDR1 as GTSNPN and CDR2 as SVGIG (reference sequence). J was trimmed by 7 bases and V by 3 bases; bases with no gene match: 5. This CDR3 is 13 amino acids long. Here the CDR3 DNA reads TGTGCCTGGAGCACAGGGGTTCGTGAAAAACTGTTTTTT. Translated: CAWSTGVREKLFF.

This CDR3 is CASSPTRSAEQFF. CDR3 sequence (DNA): TGTGCCAGCAGCCCTACAAGGTCCGCGGAGCAGTTCTTC. This chain links TRBV14 with TRBJ2-1, with D unresolved. CDR1 and CDR2 (germline): SGHDN, FVKESK. Between the trimmed V and J ends, which lost 4 bases and 10 bases, there was a span of 14 bases. This CDR3 comprises 13 residues.

This clonotype was recorded many times. V gene TRBV6-5 combines with J gene TRBJ1-4, with D perhaps TRBD1 (6 bases). Looked up from germline, CDR1 is MNHEY and CDR2 is SVGAGI. V lost 6 bases to trimming and J lost 8 bases, with 13 bases between them. The CDR3 covers 13 residues. In DNA, the CDR3 is TGTGCCAGCAGCATGACAGGTGGAGAAAAACTGTTTTTT. Translated, it gives CASSMTGGEKLFF.

The chain links TRBV5-1 to TRBJ2-2; weak D call: TRBD2 (5 bases). The CDR3 extends over 14 amino acids. The V end was cut by 4 bases, the J end by 5 bases, with 12 bases between. Germline V lookup: CDR1 SGHRS, CDR2 YFSETQ. CDR3 DNA sequence: TGCGCCAGCAGCACTAGGTCCCGGACCGGGGAGCTGTTTTTT. This encodes CASSTRSRTGELFF.

This clonotype was detected many times. This sequence joins TRBV20-1 and TRBJ2-2; possibly TRBD1 or TRBD2 for D (5 bases each). V was trimmed by 0 bases and J by 1 base, leaving 6 bases between them. This CDR3 region has 14 residues. The V gene's germline CDR1 is DFQATT and CDR2 SNEGSKA (reference sequence). The DNA of the CDR3 is TGCAGTGCTAGAGATGGGGGGAACACCGGGGAGCTGTTTTTT. It translates to CSARDGGNTGELFF.

This clonotype occurred many times. This chain joins TRBV29-1 and TRBJ1-1, with D possibly TRBD1 on 6 matching bases. Trimming left V 0 bases short and J 4 bases short, with 12 bases between. The CDR3 runs to 14 residues. Germline lookup yields CDR1 SQVTM and CDR2 ANQGSEA. CDR3: CSVEDRRGVTEAFF. The CDR3 DNA sequence: TGCAGCGTTGAAGATCGGAGGGGGGTCACTGAAGCTTTCTTT.

This clonotype was recorded at least ten times. An end of the junction does not agree with germline; a read error may underlie this. The genes are TRBV6-2 or TRBV6-3 and TRBJ1-5; 7 positions match TRBD1. Germline lookup yields CDR1 MNHEY and CDR2 SVGEGT. The CDR3 has 16 amino acids. The CDR3, as DNA: TGTGCCAGCAGTCACTCCACAGGGGAAGGCAATCAGCCCCAGCATTTT. It codes for CASSHSTGEGNQPQHF.